These 13 T cell receptor beta chains share one sample of origin, sequenced in a study of CXCR3-negative and CXCR3-positive naive CD8 T cells. Researchers prepared the TRB cDNA libraries using 5' RACE with UMI labels. No DNA is given; TCRdb re-called the 5' RACE reads and lists each CDR3 protein once. The sample spans tens of thousands of distinct CDR3 sequences; the ten largest clones claim roughly 10%. Sequenced: memory CD8+ T cells from blood. These TCRs come from a human donor in good health. Some clones in this sample may be carry-over from other donors' samples.

The rearrangement uses TRBV12-3 or TRBV12-4 and TRBJ1-2; TCRdb's assignment of TRBD1 cannot be checked, as there is no DNA. The CDR3 is 15 amino acids. CDR3 amino acids: CASSSPRDRGYGYTF.

The chain is built from TRBV29-1 and TRBJ2-2; TCRdb indicates TRBD1, and absent DNA this call remains unverified. Germline loops: CDR1 SQVTM, CDR2 ANQGSEA. This CDR3 comprises 15 residues. This CDR3 reads CSVDNGSGGPGELFF.

The chain joins TRBV6-5 to TRBJ2-1; TCRdb gives TRBD2 as the D gene, but with no DNA this cannot be confirmed. CDR1 is MNHEY and CDR2 is SVGAGI in the germline V gene. The CDR3 runs to 16 residues. CDR3 loop: CASSYQPSVSYNEQFF.

CDR3 amino acids: CASSTGQGDEKLFF. This sequence joins TRBV12-3 or TRBV12-4 and TRBJ1-4; TCRdb's D call, TRBD1, is unchecked because there is no DNA. The CDR3 runs 14 residues.

V and J are TRBV23-1 and TRBJ1-4. TRBV23-1 is an ORF, and what it does is uncertain. This CDR3 comprises 14 residues. The chain's CDR3 is CASSHKDLEEKLFF.

CDR3: CASSQEGPGQGDIQYF. The gene calls are TRBV4-3 and TRBJ2-4; the D gene TCRdb calls, TRBD1, cannot be checked with no DNA. CDR1 is LGHNA, CDR2 YSLEER, per germline. The CDR3 loop spans 16 amino acids.

The genes are TRBV18 and TRBJ2-7; TCRdb's assignment of TRBD1 cannot be checked, as there is no DNA. Germline lookup yields CDR1 KGHSH and CDR2 LQKENI. The CDR3 totals 18 residues. CDR3: CASSPPLKDRVNPYEQYF.

The chain has TRBV10-3 and TRBJ1-5; checking the TCRdb D call of TRBD1 is not possible without DNA. CDR1 and CDR2 (germline): ENHRY, SYGVKD. The CDR3 covers 14 residues. CDR3 amino acids: CAISDTGYYQPQHF.

The rearrangement links TRBV9 to TRBJ2-7. CDR1 and CDR2 from the germline V gene are SGDLS and YYNGEE. The length of the CDR3 is 13 residues. The CDR3 reads CASSPRNSYEQYF. The variable domain in full, with the rest retrieved from reference TRBV9 and TRBJ2-7, is DSGVTQTPKHLITATGQRVTLRCSPRSGDLSVYWYQQSLDQGLQFLIQYYNGEERAKGNILERFSAQQFPDLHSELNLSSLELGDSALYFCASSPRNSYEQYFGPGTRLTVT.

The chain links TRBV7-9 to TRBJ2-7; absent DNA, TCRdb's TRBD1 call cannot be checked. The CDR3 is made up of 15 amino acids. CDR1 is SEHNR, CDR2 FQNEAQ, per germline (reference sequence). The CDR3 sequence: CASSWDRGSHYEQYF.

The chain couples TRBV27 to TRBJ2-1; TCRdb gives TRBD2 as the D gene, but with no DNA this cannot be confirmed. The CDR3 is made up of 15 amino acids. Germline assignment: CDR1 MNHEY and CDR2 SMNVEV (reference sequence). The CDR3 sequence is CASSLSTSGGNEQFF.

This chain joins TRBV19 and TRBJ2-1; TCRdb selects TRBD1, and the lack of DNA leaves this call unchecked. Per the germline V gene, CDR1 is LNHDA and CDR2 is SQIVND (reference sequence). The CDR3 spans 17 residues. The CDR3: CASSMTSGGDSYNEQFF.

CDR3 region: CASSLESFQETQYF. This chain joins TRBV5-6 and TRBJ2-5. The CDR3 totals 14 residues. Germline assignment: CDR1 SGHDT and CDR2 YYEEEE.